Presented here are 16 T cell receptor beta chains from one specimen sequenced in a study of CD8 T cells in Susac syndrome. Reverse transcription of roughly 0.5 to 1 ug RNA was performed with random hexamers. TCRdb analysed the immunoSEQ multiplex PCR reads with MiXCR anew, one entry per CDR3 protein. In the table there are some 190,000 distinct CDR3 sequences, about 94% of which are singletons. The sample was CD4+ T cells from PBMCs. Source of these receptors: a human donor in good health.

J is TRBJ2-1 and V is TRBV20-1; 7 bases map to TRBD2. CDR3 size: 14 residues. V dropped 2 bases and J dropped 6; count of bases not matched to a gene: 7. Germline CDR1 is DFQATT and CDR2 is SNEGSKA (reference sequence). CDR3 region: CSARRGSGSNEQFF. For the CDR3, the DNA is TGCAGTGCTAGACGCGGGAGTGGGTCCAATGAGCAGTTCTTC.

This chain joins TRBV30 and TRBJ2-3; D gene uncertain. The V gene lost 0 bases and the J gene lost 4 bases, with 11 bases spanning the gap. The CDR3 spans 14 residues. The germline CDR1 and CDR2 sequences are GTSNPN and SVGIG (reference sequence). The CDR3 DNA reads TGTGCCTGGAGTGTACGCACGGTCGCAGATACGCAGTATTTT. The encoded protein is CAWSVRTVADTQYF.

The chain employs TRBV20-1 and TRBJ2-5; a possible D gene is TRBD2 (6 bases). The germline gives CDR1 DFQATT, CDR2 SNEGSKA (reference sequence). V was clipped by 7 bases and J by 4 bases, with 13 bases between them. This CDR3 is built from 12 residues. In nucleotides, the CDR3 is TGCAGTGGAGGAGGGAAGGGAGAGACCCAGTACTTC. Its protein product is CSGGGKGETQYF.

The chain links TRBV7-2 to TRBJ2-7; TRBD2 agrees at 10 bases. V trimming: 4 bases; J trimming: 7 bases; junction bases outside the gene matches: 4. CDR3 length: 13 amino acids. Per germline, CDR1 SGHTA and CDR2 FQGNSA. The DNA for the CDR3 is TGTGCCAGCAGCTGGGGACTAGCGAGGGAGCAGTACTTC. It yields the protein CASSWGLAREQYF. The full variable domain, completed using reference TRBV7-2 and TRBJ2-7, is GAGVSQSPSNKVTEKGKDVELRCDPISGHTALYWYRQSLGQGLEFLIYFQGNSAPDKSGLPSDRFSAERTGGSVSTLTIQRTQQEDSAVYLCASSWGLAREQYFGPGTRLTVT.

The CDR3 here is CASSIAPQGTSYNEQFF. DNA of the CDR3: TGTGCCAGCAGCATCGCGCCACAGGGGACCTCTTACAATGAGCAGTTCTTC. The chain couples TRBV5-4 to TRBJ2-1; 7 nucleotides align to TRBD1. V lost 4 bases, J lost 4 bases, and 14 bases stayed unmatched. CDR1 is SGHNT, CDR2 YYREEE, per germline (reference sequence). This CDR3 has 17 residues.

This sequence joins TRBV2 and TRBJ1-2; no clear D gene. Germline V lookup: CDR1 SNHLY, CDR2 FYNNEI. The CDR3 spans 15 residues. V dropped 2 bases and J dropped 7 bases, with 17 bases sitting between them. The CDR3 DNA is TGTGCCAGCAGTGAATCTTCTCCAGATCTTGGTGGCTACACCTTC. Residues: CASSESSPDLGGYTF.

This chain uses TRBV28 with TRBJ2-7; D could derive from TRBD1 or TRBD2 (5 bases each). The CDR3 is 13 residues long. V was trimmed by 7 bases and J by 3 bases, leaving 13 bases between them. Per the germline V gene, CDR1 is MDHEN and CDR2 is SYDVKM. The CDR3, as DNA: TGTGCCAGCACCCGGGGCTATCACTACGAGCAGTACTTC. Residues: CASTRGYHYEQYF.

V usage is TRBV15 and J usage is TRBJ2-7, with 7 bases aligning to TRBD2. Germline CDR1 LNHNV, CDR2 YYDKDF (reference sequence). V lost 1 base, J lost 9 bases, and 12 bases stayed unmatched. The CDR3 is made up of 15 amino acids. CDR3 nucleotides: TGTGCCACCAGCAGAGGGATGAGGGAGGGCCTAGCGCAGTACTTC. The encoded protein is CATSRGMREGLAQYF.

The gene calls are TRBV30 and TRBJ1-4; 11 bases line up with TRBD1. Germline-derived CDR1 and CDR2 are GTSNPN and SVGIG (reference sequence). The CDR3 runs 13 residues. Trimming removed 4 bases from V and 8 bases from J; junction bases left unmatched: 3. CDR3 in amino acids: CAWTGQGAEKLFF. Written as DNA, the CDR3 is TGTGCCTGGACAGGACAGGGGGCAGAAAAACTGTTTTTT.

V and J are TRBV7-2 and TRBJ2-7; TRBD2 matches 8 bases. J gave up 3 bases and V 5 bases, and 12 bases lay outside the gene matches. Germline CDR1 is SGHTA and CDR2 is FQGNSA. The CDR3 is made up of 16 amino acids. CDR3 in amino acids: CASSLDSGKVDYEQYF. Here the CDR3 DNA reads TGTGCCAGCAGCCTTGATAGCGGGAAGGTGGACTACGAGCAGTACTTC. Full variable domain (remainder filled in from reference TRBV7-2 and TRBJ2-7): GAGVSQSPSNKVTEKGKDVELRCDPISGHTALYWYRQSLGQGLEFLIYFQGNSAPDKSGLPSDRFSAERTGGSVSTLTIQRTQQEDSAVYLCASSLDSGKVDYEQYFGPGTRLTVT.

This sequence joins TRBV7-8 and TRBJ2-7, with D unclear. Trimming took 6 bases from V and 3 from J, leaving 9 bases between them. Germline V gives CDR1 SGHVS, CDR2 FQNEAQ. This CDR3 has 12 amino acids. Here the CDR3 reads CASSFYFYEQYF. Written as DNA, the CDR3 is TGTGCCAGCAGTTTTTACTTCTACGAGCAGTACTTC.

The rearrangement uses TRBV29-1 and TRBJ2-5; TRBD1 aligns across 9 bases. V was pared by 3 bases and J by 2 bases, with 7 bases of the junction left unmatched. This CDR3 contains 15 residues. The germline CDR1 and CDR2 sequences are SQVTM and ANQGSEA. CDR3 DNA sequence: TGCAGCGTTGACCCCGGGACAGGGATACAAGAGACCCAGTACTTC. Its protein product is CSVDPGTGIQETQYF. The full variable domain, completed using reference TRBV29-1 and TRBJ2-5, is SAVISQKPSRDICQRGTSLTIQCQVDSQVTMMFWYRQQPGQSLTLIATANQGSEATYESGFVIDKFPISRPNLTFSTLTVSNMSPEDSSIYLCSVDPGTGIQETQYFGPGTRLLVL.

Here the CDR3 DNA reads TGCAGTGCTTGGGACAGAAGCTATGGCTACACCTTC. It is translated as CSAWDRSYGYTF. The J gene is TRBJ1-2, the V gene TRBV20-1; the match to TRBD1 covers 7 bases. Trimming removed 5 bases from V and 4 bases from J; junction bases left unmatched: 4. The CDR3 totals 12 residues. The germline gives CDR1 DFQATT, CDR2 SNEGSKA (reference sequence).

J is TRBJ2-2 and V is TRBV6-5, with D perhaps matching TRBD2 (6 bases). Germline loops: CDR1 MNHEY, CDR2 SVGAGI. The CDR3 runs to 15 residues. The germline V and J ends were trimmed by 2 bases and 5 bases, with 12 bases remaining between them. CDR3 bases: TGTGCCAGCAGTTACACGGTAGCGGCGACCGGGGAGCTGTTTTTT. Protein product: CASSYTVAATGELFF.

The rearrangement joins TRBV30 to TRBJ1-2, with TRBD1 matching over 7 bases. Germline CDR1 is GTSNPN and CDR2 is SVGIG (reference sequence). This CDR3 spans 13 amino acids. V lost 0 bases to trimming and J lost 8 bases; unmatched junction nucleotides: 6. CDR3 bases: TGTGCCTGGAGTGTACAGGGACAGATGGGCTACACCTTC. Encoded protein: CAWSVQGQMGYTF.

The V and J genes are TRBV28 and TRBJ2-7; D perhaps matches TRBD2 (6 bases). V gave up 8 bases and J gave up 6 bases, with 17 bases separating them. Per the germline V gene, CDR1 is MDHEN and CDR2 is SYDVKM. The CDR3 runs to 13 residues. Here the CDR3 DNA reads TGTGCCAGCGGGGGAGGACTACCCCTCGAGCAGTACTTC. This translates into CASGGGLPLEQYF.